The 27 T cell receptor beta chains below were found in one sample sequenced in a study of metastatic and nonmetastatic thyroid tumors. Using MiXCR, TCRdb re-called clones from the PCR reads. The data show under 35,000 clones, about 18% seen once. Before thyroid surgery, none of the patients had received any treatment. The sequencing sample was made of blood. The receptors stem from a female donor with papillary thyroid cancer or a benign thyroid nodule (not recorded which). Some clones in this sample may be carry-over from other donors' samples.

This clone was observed at least ten times. The chain is built from TRBV7-3 and TRBJ2-7, with TRBD1 matching over 7 bases. CDR1 is SGHTA and CDR2 is FQGTGA in the germline V gene. The CDR3 is made up of 14 amino acids. J lost 5 bases, V lost 0 bases, and 4 bases had no gene match. The CDR3 loop reads CASSLTGGENEQYF. The CDR3 region has the DNA TGTGCCAGCAGCTTAACAGGGGGCGAAAACGAGCAGTACTTC. Based on the CDR3 plus reference TRBV7-3 and TRBJ2-7, the full variable domain is GAGVSQTPSNKVTEKGKYVELRCDPISGHTALYWYRQSLGQGPEFLIYFQGTGAADDSGLPNDRFFAVRPEGSVSTLKIQRTERGDSAVYLCASSLTGGENEQYFGPGTRLTVT.

A word on this clone: Being one base from a much bigger clone, this may be a read error. This chain connects TRBV9 to TRBJ2-3; D not resolved. Germline V gene lookup returns CDR1 SGDLS and CDR2 YYNGEE. The CDR3 runs to 13 residues. V dropped 2 bases and J dropped 2 bases, with 6 bases sitting between them. For the CDR3, the DNA is TGTGCCAGCAGCGTGGCCCCCACAGATACGCAGTATTTT. The encoded protein is CASSVAPTDTQYF.

This clone was picked up many times. This sequence joins TRBV9 and TRBJ1-1; D unclear. The V end lost 2 bases, the J end lost 4 bases, and 12 bases lay between the germline ends. Germline CDR1 is SGDLS and CDR2 is YYNGEE. The CDR3 is 14 amino acids. The CDR3 protein is CASSVRGSSTEAFF. DNA for the CDR3: TGTGCCAGCAGCGTGAGAGGGTCTAGCACTGAAGCTTTCTTT.

In its sample, this clone was seen a few times. The V and J genes are TRBV6-1 and TRBJ2-1; D gene ambiguous. Trimming pared 6 bases from V and 9 bases from J, leaving 9 bases between. Germline V gene sequence: CDR1 MNHNS, CDR2 SASEGT. The CDR3 runs 11 residues. DNA for the CDR3: TGTGCCAGCAGGTTCGGCCTTGAGCAGTTCTTC. It translates to CASRFGLEQFF.

This clone was seen repeatedly, ten times or more. V is TRBV11-2 and J is TRBJ2-7; 12 positions agree with TRBD2. This CDR3 comprises 17 residues. CDR1 is SGHAT, CDR2 FQNNGV, per germline. V lost 3 bases and J lost 7; bases outside the gene matches: 13. The CDR3 loop is CASSFKPFASGRVEQYF. The DNA for the CDR3 is TGTGCCAGCAGCTTCAAGCCTTTCGCTAGCGGGAGGGTTGAGCAGTACTTC.

This clone was counted at least ten times. The chain carries TRBV5-1 and TRBJ2-3; possible D gene TRBD1, 6 bases. The CDR3 spans 14 residues. Germline V CDR1 and CDR2: SGHRS, YFSETQ. Trimming removed 3 bases from V and 2 bases from J, with 10 bases in between. CDR3 DNA sequence: TGCGCCAGCAGCTGGGGACAACACACAGATACGCAGTATTTT. Amino acids: CASSWGQHTDTQYF. The full variable domain, rest sourced from reference TRBV5-1 and TRBJ2-3, is KAGVTQTPRYLIKTRGQQVTLSCSPISGHRSVSWYQQTPGQGLQFLFEYFSETQRNKGNFPGRFSGRQFSNSRSEMNVSTLELGDSALYLCASSWGQHTDTQYFGPGTRLTVL.

The V and J genes are TRBV5-1 and TRBJ1-1, with D unclear. V was trimmed by 4 bases and J by 11 bases, leaving 24 bases between them. This CDR3 region has 15 residues. Germline V CDR1 and CDR2: SGHRS, YFSETQ. The chain's CDR3 is CASSPMALRNNEAFF. Written as DNA, the CDR3 is TGCGCCAGCAGCCCCATGGCCCTAAGGAACAATGAGGCTTTCTTT. The full variable domain, its missing parts supplied by reference TRBV5-1 and TRBJ1-1, is KAGVTQTPRYLIKTRGQQVTLSCSPISGHRSVSWYQQTPGQGLQFLFEYFSETQRNKGNFPGRFSGRQFSNSRSEMNVSTLELGDSALYLCASSPMALRNNEAFFGQGTRLTVV.

A few counts support this clone. This rearrangement joins TRBV7-3 to TRBJ1-1; D perhaps matches TRBD1 (5 bases). Trimming took 3 bases from V and 10 from J, leaving 15 bases between them. The germline V gene has CDR1 SGHTA and CDR2 FQGTGA. The CDR3 is 13 amino acids. Here the CDR3 DNA reads TGTGCCAGCAGCTTCATCGTGGGGGTTTCAGCTTTCTTT. Translation: CASSFIVGVSAFF.

This clone showed up many times. V gene TRBV20-1 combines with J gene TRBJ2-1, with 9 bases matching TRBD2. The J segment lost 2 bases and the V segment lost 1 base, leaving 0 bases of the junction unmatched. This CDR3 is 14 amino acids long. Germline V lookup: CDR1 DFQATT, CDR2 SNEGSKA (reference sequence). Here the CDR3 DNA reads TGCAGTGCTAGAGGCGGGGGGGCCTACAATGAGCAGTTCTTC. Its protein is CSARGGGAYNEQFF.

To note about this clone: Possible read error: a much larger clone is one base away. This chain joins TRBV11-2 and TRBJ2-5; TRBD2 matches 8 bases. Unmatched junction bases numbered 9, after V lost 4 bases and J lost 5 bases. CDR1 and CDR2 (germline): SGHAT, FQNNGV. The CDR3 has 15 residues. Written as DNA, the CDR3 is TGTGCCAGCAGCTCAGAGCGGGGGAGCGGGGAGACCCAGTACTTC. It specifies CASSSERGSGETQYF.

This rearrangement joins TRBV20-1 to TRBJ1-6; tentative D call: TRBD1 (6 bases). The CDR3 is 14 amino acids. Trimming stripped 6 bases from V and 5 bases from J, with 14 bases between. Germline CDR1 reads DFQATT; CDR2 reads SNEGSKA (reference sequence). Here the CDR3 reads CSAPLNRDNSPLHF. The CDR3 nucleotides are TGCAGTGCCCCCCTTAACAGGGATAATTCACCCCTCCACTTT.

Only one count was recorded for this clone. In the same sample, other DNA sequences code for this CDR3. The V call is TRBV5-4, the J call TRBJ2-1; possibly TRBD2 for D (7 bases). The germline V and J ends were trimmed by 5 bases and 5 bases, with 17 bases remaining between them. Germline CDR1 reads SGHNT; CDR2 reads YYREEE (reference sequence). CDR3 length: 15 amino acids. The CDR3 DNA sequence: TGTGCCAGCAGTCTCGGGCGGGGGCCACACAATGAGCAGTTCTTC. Translation gives CASSLGRGPHNEQFF.

This clone was seen repeatedly, ten times or more. The V gene is TRBV7-3, the J gene TRBJ1-1; D is undetermined. Germline V CDR1 and CDR2: SGHTA, FQGTGA. V was clipped by 3 bases and J by 0 bases, with 5 bases between them. CDR3 length: 13 amino acids. CDR3 residues: CASSLTLNTEAFF. The CDR3 region has the DNA TGTGCCAGCAGCTTGACCTTGAACACTGAAGCTTTCTTT.

Many counts were recorded for this clone. CDR3: CASSSRLAFSSYNEQFF. The CDR3 nucleotides are TGTGCCAGCAGCTCCCGACTAGCCTTTAGCTCCTACAATGAGCAGTTCTTC. The chain combines TRBV11-1 with TRBJ2-1; 7 bases are a match to TRBD2. The ends lost 4 bases at V and 0 bases at J; junction bases unmatched: 9. The CDR3 has 17 amino acids. Germline CDR1 reads SGHAT; CDR2 reads FQDESV (reference sequence).

V gene TRBV20-1 combines with J gene TRBJ2-2, with TRBD2 matching over 8 bases. The V segment lost 4 bases and the J segment 7 bases; nucleotides outside the gene matches: 11. This CDR3 region has 15 residues. CDR1 and CDR2 from the germline V gene are DFQATT and SNEGSKA (reference sequence). In nucleotides, the CDR3 is TGCAGTGCTAAAGACCAGACTAGCGATAGCGGGGAGCTGTTTTTT. It translates to CSAKDQTSDSGELFF.

This clone appeared a few times. One end of the junction fails to match germline, which may point to a read error. This chain connects TRBV12-3 or TRBV12-4 to TRBJ2-7, with D unclear. This CDR3 contains 12 residues. The CDR3 DNA sequence: TGTGCCTGCAGTTTCCTCTGGGGAGAGCAGTACTTC. The encoded protein is CACSFLWGEQYF.

This clone has at least ten counts. This chain joins TRBV11-2 and TRBJ2-1; 7 bases align to TRBD2. The CDR3 extends over 17 amino acids. V dropped 6 bases and J dropped 5; count of bases not matched to a gene: 16. The germline CDR1 and CDR2 sequences are SGHAT and FQNNGV. CDR3: CASRRGAGERGHNEQFF. Written as DNA, the CDR3 is TGTGCCAGCAGACGAGGGGCGGGGGAACGGGGTCACAATGAGCAGTTCTTC.

This clone occurred many times. J is TRBJ1-1 and V is TRBV5-1; D gene uncertain. The CDR3 has 13 residues. The germline gives CDR1 SGHRS, CDR2 YFSETQ. Trimming shortened V by 0 bases and J by 2 bases, and 5 bases separated the two germline ends. The CDR3 loop is CASSLGLNTEAFF. The CDR3 DNA is TGCGCCAGCAGCTTGGGGCTTAACACTGAAGCTTTCTTT. Together with reference TRBV5-1 and TRBJ1-1, the CDR3 gives the full variable domain: KAGVTQTPRYLIKTRGQQVTLSCSPISGHRSVSWYQQTPGQGLQFLFEYFSETQRNKGNFPGRFSGRQFSNSRSEMNVSTLELGDSALYLCASSLGLNTEAFFGQGTRLTVV.

This clone was recorded a few times. Being one base from a much bigger clone, this may be a read error. The J gene is TRBJ1-1, the V gene TRBV29-1, with TRBD1 matching 10 bases. CDR1 and CDR2 from the germline V gene are SQVTM and ANQGSEA. This CDR3 is built from 14 residues. The junction had 6 bases not matched to a gene; V was cut back by 5 bases and J by 3 bases. The CDR3 coding sequence is TGCAGCGTTCTCAGGGACAGGGGTTACACTGAAGCTTTCTTT. Translated: CSVLRDRGYTEAFF.

Note on this clone: The CDR3 end shows no conserved phenylalanine or tryptophan, and so a read error is likely. V and J are TRBV5-5 and TRBJ2-7; tentative D call: TRBD2 (6 bases). Trimming cost V 0 bases and J 4 bases, with 14 bases left between them. CDR3 length: 15 residues. The germline V gene encodes CDR1 SGHKS and CDR2 YYEKEE (reference sequence). CDR3 sequence reads: CASSLGRDLAYEQYL. The CDR3 coding sequence is TGTGCCAGCAGCTTGGGTCGGGACCTAGCGTACGAGCAGTACCTC.

This clone was seen at least ten times. Other DNA sequences from this sample encode an identical CDR3 as well. The chain employs TRBV20-1 and TRBJ2-3; 8 nucleotides align to TRBD2. CDR1 DFQATT and CDR2 SNEGSKA come from the germline V gene (reference sequence). CDR3 length: 15 amino acids. V trimming: 6 bases; J trimming: 0 bases; junction bases outside the gene matches: 8. CDR3 in amino acids: CSASGPGGSTDTQYF. In DNA form, the CDR3 reads TGCAGTGCCTCTGGGCCGGGAGGGAGCACAGATACGCAGTATTTT.

The sample holds many counts of this clone. This chain connects TRBV28 to TRBJ1-1, with D uncertain. Germline V gene lookup returns CDR1 MDHEN and CDR2 SYDVKM. This CDR3 contains 13 residues. Between the trimmed V and J ends, which lost 2 bases and 3 bases, there was a span of 7 bases. CDR3 residues: CASSLTGYTEAFF. The CDR3 DNA reads as TGTGCCAGCAGTTTAACCGGTTACACTGAAGCTTTCTTT.

This clone was counted many times. The chain couples TRBV4-1 to TRBJ2-3; a weak D match, TRBD2 (5 bases). Germline-derived CDR1 and CDR2 are MGHRA and YSYEKL. The CDR3 has 15 amino acids. Trimming took off 2 bases at V and 2 bases at J, with 11 bases between the two ends. The CDR3 coding sequence is TGCGCCAGCAGCCAATGGGCGGGCCCCACAGATACGCAGTATTTT. It specifies CASSQWAGPTDTQYF.

This clone was detected ten times or more. This chain uses TRBV10-3 with TRBJ2-2, with unresolved D. The CDR3 has 14 residues. Germline CDR1 reads ENHRY; CDR2 reads SYGVKD. V was cut by 7 bases and J by 0 bases, with 9 bases left in between. CDR3 region: CAIMGSANTGELFF. CDR3 DNA sequence: TGTGCCATCATGGGCAGTGCGAACACCGGGGAGCTGTTTTTT.

This clone was seen at least ten times. Here the CDR3 DNA reads TGTGCCAGCTCACCAAGGAGCACAGGGCGCTTTCCGAGAGGCGATCAGCCCCAGCATTTT. Its protein is CASSPRSTGRFPRGDQPQHF. The V and J genes are TRBV18 and TRBJ1-5, with a tentative D call TRBD1 (6 bases). Trimming shortened V by 2 bases and J by 5 bases, and 28 bases separated the two germline ends. The CDR3 is 20 amino acids. Per the germline V gene, CDR1 is KGHSH and CDR2 is LQKENI.

The sample holds many counts of this clone. The V and J genes are TRBV29-1 and TRBJ2-1, with TRBD2 matching 11 bases. The trim removed 0 bases at V and 7 bases at J, leaving 11 bases unmatched. The CDR3 has 17 amino acids. The germline CDR1 and CDR2 sequences are SQVTM and ANQGSEA. CDR3 in amino acids: CSVEDPRTSGRRNEQFF. CDR3 DNA sequence: TGCAGCGTTGAAGATCCTCGGACTAGCGGGCGACGGAATGAGCAGTTCTTC.

The rearrangement links TRBV12-3 or TRBV12-4 to TRBJ2-1; 10 bases match TRBD1. The CDR3 runs 16 residues. After removal of 6 bases from V and 7 bases from J, the junction contained 12 bases not matched to a gene. The CDR3 loop is CASSNTRTGGRNEQFF. As DNA, the CDR3 is TGTGCCAGCAGCAACACGCGGACAGGGGGGCGGAATGAGCAGTTCTTC.